A single T cell receptor beta chain is shown here with its context. Individuals aged roughly 18 to 95 years were recruited from about two dozen US areas. Donors were grouped by their self-reported clinical history. Cohort 3 recovery required two negative PCRs, clearance, or symptom resolution. The CDR3 contains 15 residues. The germline V gene encodes CDR1 SGDLS and CDR2 YYNGEE. The V and J ends lost 3 bases and 4 bases respectively, with 16 bases between them. This entry comes from a study of blood T cell repertoires in COVID-19. Repertoires were generated with immunoSEQ multiplex PCR, while TCRdb's copy carries only in-frame clones and drops some. The sample holds 250,000 or so clones, 86% seen once.

The chain has TRBV9 and TRBJ1-1; D possibly corresponds to TRBD1 (6 bases). The TCR sequence derives from a woman aged 45-60 years who had recovered from COVID-19. Sequencing was done on a sample of PBMCs or T cells enriched from blood (not recorded which). The CDR3 DNA reads TGTGCCAGCAGCGGACTCCGGGGGGCTTTCACTGAAGCTTTCTTT. Its protein is CASSGLRGAFTEAFF.